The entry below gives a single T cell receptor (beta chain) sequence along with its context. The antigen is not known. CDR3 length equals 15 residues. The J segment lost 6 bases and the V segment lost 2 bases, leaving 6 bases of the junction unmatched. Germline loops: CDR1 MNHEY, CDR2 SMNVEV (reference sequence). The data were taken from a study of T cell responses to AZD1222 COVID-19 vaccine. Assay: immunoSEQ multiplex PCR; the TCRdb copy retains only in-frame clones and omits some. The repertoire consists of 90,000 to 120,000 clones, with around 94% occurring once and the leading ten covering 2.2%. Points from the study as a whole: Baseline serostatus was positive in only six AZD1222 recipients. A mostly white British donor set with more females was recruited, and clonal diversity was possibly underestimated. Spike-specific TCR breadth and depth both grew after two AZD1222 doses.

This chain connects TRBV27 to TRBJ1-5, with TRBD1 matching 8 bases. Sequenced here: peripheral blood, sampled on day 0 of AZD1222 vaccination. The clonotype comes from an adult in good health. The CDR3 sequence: CASSLRAGGFQPQHF. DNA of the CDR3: TGTGCCAGCAGTTTAAGGGCAGGGGGCTTTCAGCCCCAGCATTTT.